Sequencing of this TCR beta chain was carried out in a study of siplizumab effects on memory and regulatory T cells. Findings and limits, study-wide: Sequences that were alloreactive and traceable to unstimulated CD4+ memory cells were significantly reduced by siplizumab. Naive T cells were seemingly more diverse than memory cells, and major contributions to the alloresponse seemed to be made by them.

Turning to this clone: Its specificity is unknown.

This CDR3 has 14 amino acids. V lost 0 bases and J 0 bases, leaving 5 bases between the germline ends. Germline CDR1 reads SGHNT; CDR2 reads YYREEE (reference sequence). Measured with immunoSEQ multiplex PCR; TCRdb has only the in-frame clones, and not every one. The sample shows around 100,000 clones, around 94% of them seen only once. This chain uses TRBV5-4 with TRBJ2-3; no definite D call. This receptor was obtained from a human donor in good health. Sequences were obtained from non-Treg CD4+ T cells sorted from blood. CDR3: CASSLGTSTDTQYF. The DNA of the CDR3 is TGTGCCAGCAGCTTGGGTACCAGCACAGATACGCAGTATTTT.